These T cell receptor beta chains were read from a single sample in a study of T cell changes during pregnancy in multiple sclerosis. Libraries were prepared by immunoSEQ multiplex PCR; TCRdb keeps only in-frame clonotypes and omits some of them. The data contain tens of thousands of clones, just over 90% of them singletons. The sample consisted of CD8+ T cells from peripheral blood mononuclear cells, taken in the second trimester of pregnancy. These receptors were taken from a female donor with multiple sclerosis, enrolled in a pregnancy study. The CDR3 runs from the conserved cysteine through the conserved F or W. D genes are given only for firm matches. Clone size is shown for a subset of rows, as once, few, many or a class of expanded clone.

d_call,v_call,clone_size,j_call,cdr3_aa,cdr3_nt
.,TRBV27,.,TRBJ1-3,CASVRGNTIYF,TGTGCCAGCGTCAGAGGAAACACCATATATTTT
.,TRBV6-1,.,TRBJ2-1,CASSGYSRARSSYNEQFF,TGTGCCAGCAGTGGGTACTCGAGAGCGAGAAGCTCCTACAATGAGCAGTTCTTC
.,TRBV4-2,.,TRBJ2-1,CASSQTSYNEQFF,TGTGCCAGCAGCCAAACTTCCTACAATGAGCAGTTCTTC
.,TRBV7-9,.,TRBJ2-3,CASSQSRNSVTDTQYF,TGTGCCAGCAGTCAAAGTCGGAACAGTGTTACAGATACGCAGTATTTT
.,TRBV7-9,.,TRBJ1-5,CASSLVGEGQPQHF,TGTGCCAGCAGCTTAGTCGGGGAAGGGCAGCCCCAGCATTTT
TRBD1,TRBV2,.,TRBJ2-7,CASADVQGEYEQYF,TGTGCCAGCGCAGACGTACAGGGGGAGTACGAGCAGTACTTC
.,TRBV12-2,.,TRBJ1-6,CASRLTKDRGDNSPLHF,TGTGCAAGTCGCTTAACGAAGGACAGGGGAGACAATTCACCCCTCCACTTT
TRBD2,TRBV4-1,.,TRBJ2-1,CASSQDDRLAGPYNEQFF,TGCGCCAGCAGCCAAGATGATAGGCTAGCGGGCCCTTACAATGAGCAGTTCTTC
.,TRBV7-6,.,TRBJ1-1,CASSSSEGAQAFF,TGTGCCAGCAGCTCCAGCGAGGGAGCCCAAGCTTTCTTT
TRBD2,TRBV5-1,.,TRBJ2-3,CASSLGLAGGPDTQYF,TGCGCCAGCAGCTTGGGGTTAGCGGGAGGTCCTGATACGCAGTATTTT
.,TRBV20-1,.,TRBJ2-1,CSARESGEQFF,TGCAGTGCTAGGGAGAGTGGTGAGCAGTTCTTC
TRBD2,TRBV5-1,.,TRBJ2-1,CASSWGGDNEQFF,TGCGCCAGCAGCTGGGGGGGAGACAATGAGCAGTTCTTC
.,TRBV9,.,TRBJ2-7,CASSVARSGLEQYF,TGTGCCAGCAGCGTCGCCCGATCCGGTCTCGAGCAGTACTTC
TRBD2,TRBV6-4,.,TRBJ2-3,CASSDGSGGSTDTQYF,TGTGCCAGCAGTGACGGGAGCGGGGGGTCCACAGATACGCAGTATTTT
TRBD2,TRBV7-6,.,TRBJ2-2,CASSFRLAGGPGTGELFF,TGTGCCAGCAGCTTCCGACTAGCGGGGGGTCCGGGAACCGGGGAGCTGTTTTTT
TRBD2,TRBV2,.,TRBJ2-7,CASSLVGPAGRGDEQYF,TGTGCCAGCAGCCTCGTTGGGCCAGCGGGAAGAGGCGACGAGCAGTACTTC
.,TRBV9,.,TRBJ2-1,CASSGTLPDSSYNEQFF,TGTGCCAGCAGCGGGACCCTTCCGGACAGCTCCTACAATGAGCAGTTCTTC
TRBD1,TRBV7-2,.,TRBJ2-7,CASSPRWDSPYEQYF,TGTGCCAGCAGCCCGAGATGGGACAGTCCCTACGAGCAGTACTTC
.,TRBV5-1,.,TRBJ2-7,CASSFDSYEQYF,TGCGCCAGCAGCTTCGACAGCTACGAGCAGTACTTC
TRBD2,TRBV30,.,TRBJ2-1,CALRGGRNPYNEQFF,TGTGCCCTTCGGGGCGGGAGGAACCCTTACAATGAGCAGTTCTTC
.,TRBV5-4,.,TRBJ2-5,CASSSWDLQETQYF,TGTGCCAGCAGCTCCTGGGACTTACAAGAGACCCAGTACTTC
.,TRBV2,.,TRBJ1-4,CASSGNTPGKLFF,TGTGCCAGCAGTGGAAACACACCAGGAAAACTGTTTTTT
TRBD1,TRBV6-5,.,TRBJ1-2,CASSYSNGDRNYGYTF,TGTGCCAGCAGTTACTCCAATGGGGACAGGAACTATGGCTACACCTTC
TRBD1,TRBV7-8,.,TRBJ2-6,CASSLGRSGTGLSGANVLTF,TGTGCCAGCAGCTTAGGGCGTTCCGGGACAGGGCTCTCTGGGGCCAACGTCCTGACTTTC
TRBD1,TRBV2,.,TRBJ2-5,CASNDRDGTQYF,TGTGCCAGCAACGACAGGGATGGGACCCAGTACTTC
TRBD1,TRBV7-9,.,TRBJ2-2,CASSLGQRNTGELFF,TGTGCCAGCAGCTTGGGACAGCGCAACACCGGGGAGCTGTTTTTT
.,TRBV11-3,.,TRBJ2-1,CASSLGALASREFEQFF,TGTGCCAGCAGCTTAGGGGCCCTAGCGAGTAGGGAGTTTGAGCAGTTCTTC
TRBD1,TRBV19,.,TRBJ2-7,CASSIVPGQGINEQYF,TGTGCCAGTAGTATCGTTCCGGGACAGGGAATAAACGAGCAGTACTTC
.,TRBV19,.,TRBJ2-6,CASSIFEGSGANVLTF,TGTGCCAGTAGTATATTTGAGGGATCTGGGGCCAACGTCCTGACTTTC
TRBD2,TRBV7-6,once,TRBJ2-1,CASSGGGSNEQFF,TGTGCCAGCAGCGGGGGGGGGTCCAATGAGCAGTTCTTC
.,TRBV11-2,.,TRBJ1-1,CASSLPGGFVTEAFF,TGTGCCAGCAGCCTCCCCGGAGGGTTTGTCACTGAAGCTTTCTTT
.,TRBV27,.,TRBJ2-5,CASSPFQGSGSETQYF,TGTGCCAGCAGTCCATTCCAGGGGTCCGGATCGGAGACCCAGTACTTC
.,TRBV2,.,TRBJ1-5,CASSEGGGRPQHF,TGTGCCAGCAGTGAAGGGGGGGGGCGGCCCCAGCATTTT
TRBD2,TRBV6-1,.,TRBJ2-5,CASSELAGGQETQYF,TGTGCCAGCAGTGAACTAGCGGGGGGGCAAGAGACCCAGTACTTC
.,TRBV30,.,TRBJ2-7,CAWSPPDYEQYF,TGTGCCTGGAGTCCCCCAGATTACGAGCAGTACTTC
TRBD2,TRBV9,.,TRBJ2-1,CASSVGGLADNEQFF,TGTGCCAGCAGCGTAGGGGGACTAGCGGACAATGAGCAGTTCTTC
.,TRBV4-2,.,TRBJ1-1,CASSQEAGVSNTEAFF,TGTGCCAGCAGCCAAGAGGCAGGGGTATCGAACACTGAAGCTTTCTTT
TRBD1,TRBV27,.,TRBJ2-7,CASSPGGDYEQYF,TGTGCCAGCAGCCCAGGGGGAGACTACGAGCAGTACTTC
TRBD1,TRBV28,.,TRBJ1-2,CASGQGDYGYTF,TGTGCCAGCGGACAGGGGGACTATGGCTACACCTTC
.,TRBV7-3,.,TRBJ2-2,CASSSTGELFF,TGTGCCAGCAGCTCGACCGGGGAGCTGTTTTTT
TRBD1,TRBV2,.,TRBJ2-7,CASTDRVHEQYF,TGTGCCAGCACCGACAGGGTCCACGAGCAGTACTTC
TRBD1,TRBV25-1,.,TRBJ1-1,CASSGQGAVFVYTEAFF,TGTGCCAGCAGTGGACAGGGAGCGGTTTTTGTGTACACTGAAGCTTTCTTT
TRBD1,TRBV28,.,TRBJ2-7,CASSTWGTGSSYEQYF,TGTGCCAGCAGCACATGGGGGACAGGGAGTTCCTACGAGCAGTACTTC
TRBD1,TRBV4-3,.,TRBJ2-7,CASSQERDRGTYEQYF,TGCGCCAGCAGCCAAGAAAGGGACAGGGGAACCTACGAGCAGTACTTC
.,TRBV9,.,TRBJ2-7,CASSSGLQNEQYF,TGTGCCAGCAGCTCGGGACTCCAGAACGAGCAGTACTTC
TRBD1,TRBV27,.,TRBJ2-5,CASSLSTGDQETQYF,TGTGCCAGCAGTTTATCGACAGGGGACCAAGAGACCCAGTACTTC
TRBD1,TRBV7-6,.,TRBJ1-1,CASSFFSGTGTNTEAFF,TGTGCCAGCAGCTTTTTTTCGGGGACAGGCACGAACACTGAAGCTTTCTTT
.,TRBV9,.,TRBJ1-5,CASGRSSNQPQHF,TGTGCCAGCGGCCGTTCTAGCAATCAGCCCCAGCATTTT
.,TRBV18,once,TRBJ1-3,CASSPPRQSGNTIYF,TGTGCCAGCTCACCACCCCGACAGTCTGGAAACACCATATATTTT
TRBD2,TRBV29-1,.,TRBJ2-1,CSVGTSGGYSYNEQFF,TGCAGCGTCGGGACTAGCGGGGGGTACTCCTACAATGAGCAGTTCTTC